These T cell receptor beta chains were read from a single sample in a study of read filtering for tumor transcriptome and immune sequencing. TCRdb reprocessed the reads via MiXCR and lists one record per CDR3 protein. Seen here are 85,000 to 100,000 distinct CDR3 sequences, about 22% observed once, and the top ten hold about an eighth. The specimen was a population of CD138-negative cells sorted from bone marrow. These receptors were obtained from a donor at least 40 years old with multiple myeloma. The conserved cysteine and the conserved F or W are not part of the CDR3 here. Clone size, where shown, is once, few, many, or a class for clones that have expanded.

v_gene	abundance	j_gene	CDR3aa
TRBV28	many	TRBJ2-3	ASSQGGADTQY
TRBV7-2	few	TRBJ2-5	ASSLSWITSKETQY
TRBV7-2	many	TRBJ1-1	ASSPIGTGPEAF
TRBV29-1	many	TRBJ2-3	SVPSPTGATDTQY
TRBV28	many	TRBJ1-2	ASSRTPTGYGYT
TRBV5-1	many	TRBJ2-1	ASSLLDEQF
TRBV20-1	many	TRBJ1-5	SARDQAGAGLYQPQH
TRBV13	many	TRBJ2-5	ASSLPGVQETQY
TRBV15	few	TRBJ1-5	ATSRDWGYGQPQH
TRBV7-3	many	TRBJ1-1	ASSLTPGNTEAF
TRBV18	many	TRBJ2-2	ASSHGQDTGELF
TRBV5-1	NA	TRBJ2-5	ASSDTTSAETQY
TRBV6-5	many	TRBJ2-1	ASSYGTFNEQF
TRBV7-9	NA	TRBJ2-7	ASSSFRLAGAYEQY
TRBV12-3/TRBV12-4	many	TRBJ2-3	ASSSGLGYDTQY
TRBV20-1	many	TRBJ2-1	SARDLRRGSYNEQF
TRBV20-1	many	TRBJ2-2	SARDSGGLGELF
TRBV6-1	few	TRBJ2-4	ASSEAGDQNIQY
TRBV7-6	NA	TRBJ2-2	ASSLSGATLGTGDLF
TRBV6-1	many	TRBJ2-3	ASFSPEADTQY
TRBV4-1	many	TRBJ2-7	ASSQGVLGGYEQY
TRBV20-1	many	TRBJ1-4	SARVGDEKLF
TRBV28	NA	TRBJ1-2	ASGARLYGYT
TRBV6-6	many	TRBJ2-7	ASRTRTYEQY
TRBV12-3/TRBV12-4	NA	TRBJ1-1	ASRLCGRGEAF
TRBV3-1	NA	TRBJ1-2	ASSQVPRGIGYGYT